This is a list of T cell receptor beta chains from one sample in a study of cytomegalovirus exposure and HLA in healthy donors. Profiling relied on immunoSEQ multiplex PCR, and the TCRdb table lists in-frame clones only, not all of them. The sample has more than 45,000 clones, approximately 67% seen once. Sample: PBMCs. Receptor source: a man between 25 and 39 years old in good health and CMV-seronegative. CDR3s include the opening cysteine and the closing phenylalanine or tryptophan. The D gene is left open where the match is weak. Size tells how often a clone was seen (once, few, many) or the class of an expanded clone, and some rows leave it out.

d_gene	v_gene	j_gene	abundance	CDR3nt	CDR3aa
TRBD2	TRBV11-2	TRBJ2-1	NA	TGTGCCAGCAGCTTACATACTAGCGCATACAATGAGCAGTTCTTC	CASSLHTSAYNEQFF
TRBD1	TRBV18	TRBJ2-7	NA	TGTGCCAGCTCACCCGGGACAGGGCCCTACGAGCAGTACTTC	CASSPGTGPYEQYF
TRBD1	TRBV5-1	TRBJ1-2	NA	TGCGCCAGCAGCTTCTCCGGGACAGGGTTGCTGCGGTCCTATGGCTACACCTTC	CASSFSGTGLLRSYGYTF
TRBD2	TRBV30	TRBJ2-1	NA	TGTGCCTGGAGTGTATTGGGACTAGCGGGAGAGGATGAGCAGTTCTTC	CAWSVLGLAGEDEQFF
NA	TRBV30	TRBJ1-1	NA	TGTGCCTGGACAGGGGTTCGGTCTGAAGCTTTCTTT	CAWTGVRSEAFF
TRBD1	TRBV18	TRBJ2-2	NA	TGTGCCAGCTCACCACCGGACAGGGTGGTCCCCGGGGAGCTGTTTTTT	CASSPPDRVVPGELFF
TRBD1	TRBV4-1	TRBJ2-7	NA	TGCGCCAGCAGCTCACGACAGGGCCCCTACGAGCAGTACTTC	CASSSRQGPYEQYF
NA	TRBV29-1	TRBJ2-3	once	TGCAGCGTTGCCGGGAGTATCACAGATACGCAGTATTTT	CSVAGSITDTQYF
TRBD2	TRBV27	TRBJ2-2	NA	TGTGCCAGCAGTAGGGTAGCGGGAGTTATCGGGGAGCTGTTTTTT	CASSRVAGVIGELFF
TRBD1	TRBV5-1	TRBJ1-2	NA	TGCGCCAGCAGCCTATACTCAGGGGGATATGGCTACACCTTC	CASSLYSGGYGYTF
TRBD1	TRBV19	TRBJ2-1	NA	TGTGCCAGTAGGAAGGGACAGGGTCGCAATGAGCAGTTCTTC	CASRKGQGRNEQFF
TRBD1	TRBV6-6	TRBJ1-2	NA	TGTGCCAGCAGTTACTCGGGACAGGGGTCTTATGGCTACACCTTC	CASSYSGQGSYGYTF
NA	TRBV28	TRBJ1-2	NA	TGTGCCAGCAGTTTATTGGCAGGGGACTATGGCTACACCTTC	CASSLLAGDYGYTF
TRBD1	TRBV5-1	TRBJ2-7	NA	TGCGCCAGCAGCTATTGGGACAGCCCCGAGGGGGACGAGCAGTACTTC	CASSYWDSPEGDEQYF
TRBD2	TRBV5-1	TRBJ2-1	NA	TGCGCCAGCCGCGGACTAGCGGTCTACAATGAGCAGTTCTTC	CASRGLAVYNEQFF
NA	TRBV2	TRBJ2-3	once	TGTGCCAGCAGCGGGGGCACAGATACGCAGTATTTT	CASSGGTDTQYF
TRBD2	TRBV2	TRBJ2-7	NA	TGTGCCAGCAGCTTTGAAGCGGGGAGCTCCTACGAGCAGTACTTC	CASSFEAGSSYEQYF
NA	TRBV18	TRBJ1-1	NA	TGTGCCAGCTCCCATGGGGGCCCTGAAGCTTTCTTT	CASSHGGPEAFF
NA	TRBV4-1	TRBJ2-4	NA	TGCGCCAGCAGCCAACGGGGAGCATTAGCCAAAAACATTCAGTACTTC	CASSQRGALAKNIQYF
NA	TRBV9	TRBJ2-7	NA	TGTGCCAGCAGCGAGACAGTTTTTGGTGAGCAGTACTTC	CASSETVFGEQYF
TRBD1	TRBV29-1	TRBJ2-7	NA	TGCAGCGTTGTACGACAGGGCCCCTACGAGCAGTACTTC	CSVVRQGPYEQYF
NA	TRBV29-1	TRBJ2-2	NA	TGCAGCGCCAAACGAGAAAACACCGGGGAGCTGTTTTTT	CSAKRENTGELFF
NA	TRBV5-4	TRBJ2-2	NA	TGTGCCAGCAGCCCCTCTTGGGGGGCGAACACCGGGGAGCTGTTTTTT	CASSPSWGANTGELFF
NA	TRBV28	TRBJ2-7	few	TGTGCCAGCACCCCCCCGCGGGGCGGGAAGTACTTC	CASTPPRGGKYF
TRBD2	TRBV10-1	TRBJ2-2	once	TGCGCCAGCAGCCACCCGGGACTAGCGGGAGGAGAGCTGTTTTTT	CASSHPGLAGGELFF
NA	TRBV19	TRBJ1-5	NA	TGTGCCAGTAGGGGCGGGGCAGGTTTTGGCAATCAGCCCCAGCATTTT	CASRGGAGFGNQPQHF
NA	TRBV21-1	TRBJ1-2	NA	TGTGCCAGCAGCAATATCCGGGACACTTTATATGGCTACACCTTC	CASSNIRDTLYGYTF
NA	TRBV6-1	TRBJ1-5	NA	TGTGCCAGCAGTCCCGCCAGGGCAGTTCAGCCCCAGCATTTT	CASSPARAVQPQHF
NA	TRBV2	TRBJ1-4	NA	TGTGCCAGCAGTGGAGGCCAGCCTAATGAAAAACTGTTTTTT	CASSGGQPNEKLFF
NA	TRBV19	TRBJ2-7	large	TGTGCCAGTAGTAAGCAATTAACCTCCTACGAGCAGTACTTC	CASSKQLTSYEQYF
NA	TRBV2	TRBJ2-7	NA	TGTGCCAGCAGTTTTGACACGTACTCCTACGAGCAGTACTTC	CASSFDTYSYEQYF
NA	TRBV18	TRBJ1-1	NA	TGTGCCAGCTCACCCCGGGACATGAACACTGAAGCTTTCTTT	CASSPRDMNTEAFF
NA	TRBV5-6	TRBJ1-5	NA	TGTGCCAGCAGCCGCGGGGGCGGGTTCTATCAGCCCCAGCATTTT	CASSRGGGFYQPQHF
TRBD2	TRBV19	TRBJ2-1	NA	TGTGCCAGTAGTATGCTAGCGGGCGACTACAATGAGCAGTTCTTC	CASSMLAGDYNEQFF
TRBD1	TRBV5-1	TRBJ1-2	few	TGCGCCAGCAGCGACCAGGGGGTCCTCTATGGCTACACCTTC	CASSDQGVLYGYTF
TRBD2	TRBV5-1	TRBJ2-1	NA	TGCGCCAGCAGCAAGACTAGCGGGAGTGGGAATGAGCAGTTCTTC	CASSKTSGSGNEQFF
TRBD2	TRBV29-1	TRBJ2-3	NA	TGCAGCGTTGAAGCTAGCGGGCAAGATACGCAGTATTTT	CSVEASGQDTQYF
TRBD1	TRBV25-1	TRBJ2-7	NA	TGTGCCAGCGCCCCCGGGACAGTCTTTCGGGAGCAGTACTTC	CASAPGTVFREQYF
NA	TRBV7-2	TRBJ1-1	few	TGTGCCAGCAGCTTAAACAGGAACACTGAAGCTTTCTTT	CASSLNRNTEAFF
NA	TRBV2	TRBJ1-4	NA	TGTGCCAGCGTTGTTACTAGGAGTGAAAAACTGTTTTTT	CASVVTRSEKLFF
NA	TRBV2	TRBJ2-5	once	TGTGCCAGCAGTGAAGTTGGACAGCACGCCAGGGAGACCCAGTACTTC	CASSEVGQHARETQYF
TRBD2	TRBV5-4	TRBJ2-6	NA	TGTGCCAGCACCATGGGAGGGTCCCCCCGGGCCAACGTCCTGACTTTC	CASTMGGSPRANVLTF
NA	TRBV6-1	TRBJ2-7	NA	TGTGCCAGCAGTGAGGTGGTAGCTCAATACGAGCAGTACTTC	CASSEVVAQYEQYF
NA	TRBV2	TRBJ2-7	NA	TGTGCCAGCAGTGTACCGGGAGTGCCCTACGAGCAGTACTTC	CASSVPGVPYEQYF
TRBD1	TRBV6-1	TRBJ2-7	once	TGTGCCAGCAGTGAATGGGGGACAGGGAGGACCGAGCAGTACTTC	CASSEWGTGRTEQYF
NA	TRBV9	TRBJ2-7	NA	TGTGCCAGCAGCGTAGGATGGGACACGAGCTACGAGCAGTACTTC	CASSVGWDTSYEQYF
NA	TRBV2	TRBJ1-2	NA	TGTGCCAGCAGCGCAGGGGTCGTTCATCCTGGCTACACCTTC	CASSAGVVHPGYTF
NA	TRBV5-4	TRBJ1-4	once	TGTGCCAGCAGCCAACAGGGTGGAGAGGAAAAACTGTTTTTT	CASSQQGGEEKLFF
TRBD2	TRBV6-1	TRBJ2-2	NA	TGTGCCAGCAGGAGCTCTAGCGGGAAGGGCGGGGAGCTGTTTTTT	CASRSSSGKGGELFF
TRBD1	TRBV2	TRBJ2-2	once	TGTGCCAGCAGCAAAGGGACAGGGGGGTCCACCGGGGAGCTGTTTTTT	CASSKGTGGSTGELFF
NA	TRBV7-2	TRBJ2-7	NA	TGTGCCAGCAGCTTATTTTTCCCCAGCGGAGGACAGTACTTC	CASSLFFPSGGQYF
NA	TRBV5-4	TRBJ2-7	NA	TGTGCCAGCAGCCCCCCCGCGCAAGACACCTACGAGCAGTACTTC	CASSPPAQDTYEQYF
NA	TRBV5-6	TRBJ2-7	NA	TGTGCCAGCAGCAGGGGGGGGGCAGACAACGAGCAGTACTTC	CASSRGGADNEQYF
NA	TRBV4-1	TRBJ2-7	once	TGCGCCAGCAGCCAAGGGAGAGCGAGGAGCTCCTACGAGCAGTACTTC	CASSQGRARSSYEQYF
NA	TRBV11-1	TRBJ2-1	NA	TGTGCCAGCAGCTACCTTACCCTTCGACAGAACAATGAGCAGTTCTTC	CASSYLTLRQNNEQFF
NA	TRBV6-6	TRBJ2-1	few	TGTGCCAGCAGTTACTCCAGGGTGTACAATGAGCAGTTCTTC	CASSYSRVYNEQFF
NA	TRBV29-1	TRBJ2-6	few	TGCAGCGTTGAGCGGGACGTCGACTCTGGGGCCAACGTCCTGACTTTC	CSVERDVDSGANVLTF
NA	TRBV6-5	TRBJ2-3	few	TGTGCCAGCAGTCAGGGCACAGATACGCAGTATTTT	CASSQGTDTQYF
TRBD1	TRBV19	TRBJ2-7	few	TGTGCCAGTAGTCCAGGGACAGGGGGTGAGCAGTACTTC	CASSPGTGGEQYF
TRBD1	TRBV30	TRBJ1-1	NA	TGTGCCTGGAGTGTCCCCCGGGACAGGCTGGGGGCTTTCTTT	CAWSVPRDRLGAFF